This T cell receptor beta chain was observed in a study of blood T cell repertoires in COVID-19. Study-level background: The United States, Italy and Spain supplied acute and convalescent COVID-19 samples. T cells, B-cell-depleted T cells, or PBMCs supplied cDNA or gDNA.

V lost 5 bases and J 2 bases, leaving 13 bases between the germline ends. There are 15 residues in the CDR3. Germline loops: CDR1 SGHTA, CDR2 FQGNSA. Assay used: immunoSEQ multiplex PCR; TCRdb lists only in-frame clones, some missing. The sample lists hundreds of thousands of clones; nearly 90% were seen once. The specimen was peripheral blood. The sequence derives from a woman between 35 and 50 years old with COVID-19, enrolled during active disease. This chain joins TRBV7-2 and TRBJ1-5; D is unresolved. For the CDR3, the DNA is TGTGCCAGCAGCCAAGACTCGATGGGCAATCAGCCCCAGCATTTT. Translation gives CASSQDSMGNQPQHF.